This entry describes one T cell receptor beta chain. There is no known antigen for this receptor. Base qualities are missing; no much larger clone stands one base away. This specimen belongs to a study of graft-versus-host responses after intestinal transplantation (dated by TCRdb to about 2021). Context from the whole study: Multivisceral, liver-intestinal, or isolated intestinal transplants were received by the recipients. A peak of at least 4% donor T cells among recipient peripheral blood mononuclear cells was the definition used for donor T cell macrochimerism. Alloreactive clones were identified by sequencing pre-transplant mixed lymphocyte reaction products and comparing these products with unstimulated pre-transplant donor and recipient T cells. Every recipient was given anti-thymocyte globulin induction, followed by 3 to 4 years of maintenance tacrolimus and steroids. Graft-versus-host and host-versus-graft alloreactive T cell clones were tracked in the graft, circulation and bone marrow after intestinal transplantation using bulk TCR-beta CDR3 sequencing. The cohort enrolled about two dozen intestinal transplant recipients, one of whom was a retransplant, and a few patients without pretransplant specimens were excluded. Rather than going through the commercial service, samples from a few later patients were sequenced in-house on an Illumina MiSeq and processed with MiXCR.

The label giving this sample's time point can be read as: cells obtained before transplantation from donor or recipient. CD3+CD4+ and CD3+CD8+ populations were FACS-sorted from unstimulated pre-transplant donor and recipient cells taken from spleen or lymph nodes. The method behind the library was the immunoSEQ multiplex PCR assay. In most patients, genomic DNA was isolated using the Qiagen DNeasy Blood and Tissue Kit and sent frozen to Adaptive Biotechnologies for TCR sequencing. Adaptive Biotechnologies carried out high-throughput TCR-beta CDR3 sequencing of genomic DNA for most patients. Regarding the original processing steps: TCR sequencing data for around 20 patients were retrieved from Adaptive's ImmunoSEQ software; a few other patients were processed with MiXCR and VDJtools. To correct CD4 versus CD8 sorting errors, any sequence found in both subsets at a frequency ratio below 5:1 was removed. CDR3 nucleotide sequences shared between donor and recipient were removed because their origin could not be assigned. At least 2-fold expansion over unstimulated cells and a minimum CFSE-low frequency of 0.002% (template counts) or 0.001% (read counts) were required for clones to be classified as alloreactive. Clones detected in sequenced pre-transplant spleen, lymph node, or MLR CFSE-low populations of the donor or recipient were defined as mappable. Cumulative frequency of alloreactive clones was calculated as a percentage of all sequences weighted by copy number. As stored in TCRdb, this immuneACCESS dataset retains in-frame rearrangements with V and J assigned. A fraction of the clones does not appear; measured against another copy, unresolved V genes explain less than half of the discrepancy, and the remainder lacks a known reason. The D gene and trimming were derived from the DNA, and the V and J assignments and clone size from that table. The sample table shows approximately 86,000 clones, and roughly 91% are seen once. 0.1% of the sample lies in the top ten.

Results the study describes overall, beyond this receptor: Early after transplant, peak levels of circulating GvH clones were associated with declines in HvG clones. In the allografts of patients with donor T cell macrochimerism, GvH to HvG T cell clonal ratios were high. The relatively low number and heterogeneity of intestinal transplant patients limited the conclusions. GvH clones were detected in recipient bone marrow, and some of these GvH clones were observed earlier in ileal mucosa or blood, consistent with an intestinal mucosal origin.

The germline V gene yields SGHDN for CDR1 and FVKESK for CDR2. V and J are trimmed by 2 bases and 0 bases, and the gene matches miss 12 bases of the junction. The CDR3 starts with the cysteine, ends with the phenylalanine, and has 19 residues. Only CDR3 DNA remains: 57 bases, in frame from the first base. Rearrangement joined TRBV14 to TRBJ2-1, with 8 junctional bases fitting TRBD1. The source was unstimulated CD4+ T cells sorted from spleen or lymph node cells, collected before intestinal transplant. This receptor was taken from a human donor who received an intestinal transplant. The bases are TGTGCCAGCAGCCAACGGGCAGGGGGCCTCATGAGCTCCTACAATGAGCAGTTCTTC. This translates into CASSQRAGGLMSSYNEQFF.